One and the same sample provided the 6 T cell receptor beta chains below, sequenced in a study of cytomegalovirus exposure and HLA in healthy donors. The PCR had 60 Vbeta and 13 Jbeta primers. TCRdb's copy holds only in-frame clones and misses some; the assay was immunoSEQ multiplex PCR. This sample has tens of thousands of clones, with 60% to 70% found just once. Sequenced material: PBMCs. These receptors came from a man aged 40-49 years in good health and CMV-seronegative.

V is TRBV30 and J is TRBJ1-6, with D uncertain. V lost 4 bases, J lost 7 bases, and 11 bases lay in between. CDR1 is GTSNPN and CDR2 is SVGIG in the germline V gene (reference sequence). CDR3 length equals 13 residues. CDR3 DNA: TGTGCCTGGACCCTAACGTTCAATTCACCCCTCCACTTT. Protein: CAWTLTFNSPLHF.

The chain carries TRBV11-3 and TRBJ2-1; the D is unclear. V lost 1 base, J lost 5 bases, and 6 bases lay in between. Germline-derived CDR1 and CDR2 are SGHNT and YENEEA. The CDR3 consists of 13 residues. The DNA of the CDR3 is TGTGCCAGCAGCTTAGTCCTCCACAATGAGCAGTTCTTC. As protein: CASSLVLHNEQFF.

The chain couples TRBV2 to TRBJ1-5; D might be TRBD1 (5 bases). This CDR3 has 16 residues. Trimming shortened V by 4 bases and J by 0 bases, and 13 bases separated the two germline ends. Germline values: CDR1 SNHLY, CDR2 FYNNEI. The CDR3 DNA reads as TGTGCCAGCAGTGGATGGGCAGGGTATAGCAATCAGCCCCAGCATTTT. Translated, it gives CASSGWAGYSNQPQHF.

CDR3 bases: TGTGCCAGCAGAATGCCGGGACTAGACTGGGGGACCCAGTACTTC. Protein sequence: CASRMPGLDWGTQYF. This chain links TRBV7-8 with TRBJ2-5; 8 bases match TRBD2. The CDR3 spans 15 residues. J gave up 7 bases and V 6 bases, and 13 bases lay outside the gene matches. Germline-derived CDR1 and CDR2 are SGHVS and FQNEAQ.

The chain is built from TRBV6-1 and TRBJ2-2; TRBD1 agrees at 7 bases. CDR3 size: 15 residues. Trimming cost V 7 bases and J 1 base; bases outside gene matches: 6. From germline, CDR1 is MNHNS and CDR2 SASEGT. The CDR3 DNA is TGTGCCAGCACCCCCAGACAGGGGAACACCGGGGAGCTGTTTTTT. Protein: CASTPRQGNTGELFF.

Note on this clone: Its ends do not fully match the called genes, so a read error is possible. The CDR3 DNA is TGTGCCACCAGCGGAGACATCTCCTACGAGCAGTACTTC. Encoded protein: CATSGDISYEQYF. The chain carries TRBV15 and TRBJ2-7; the D is unclear. Looked up from germline, CDR1 is LNHNV and CDR2 is YYDKDF (reference sequence). The CDR3 has 13 residues. Full variable domain (missing parts from reference TRBV15 and TRBJ2-7): DAMVIQNPRYQVTQFGKPVTLSCSQTLNHNVMYWYQQKSSQAPKLLFHYYDKDFNNEADTPDNFQSRRPNTSFCFLDIRSPGLGDTAMYLCATSGDISYEQYFGPGTRLTVT.